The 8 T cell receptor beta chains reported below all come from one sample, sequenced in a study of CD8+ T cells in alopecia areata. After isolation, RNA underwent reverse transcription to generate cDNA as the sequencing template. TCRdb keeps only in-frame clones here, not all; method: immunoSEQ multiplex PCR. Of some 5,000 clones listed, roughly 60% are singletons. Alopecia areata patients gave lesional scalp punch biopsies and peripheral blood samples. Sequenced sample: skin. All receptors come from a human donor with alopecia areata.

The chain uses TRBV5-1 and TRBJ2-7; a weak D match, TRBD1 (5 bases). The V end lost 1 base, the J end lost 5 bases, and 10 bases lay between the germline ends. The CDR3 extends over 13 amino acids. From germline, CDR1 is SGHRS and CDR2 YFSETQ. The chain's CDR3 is CASSLPGINEQYF. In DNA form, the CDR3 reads TGCGCCAGCAGCTTGCCAGGGATCAACGAGCAGTACTTC.

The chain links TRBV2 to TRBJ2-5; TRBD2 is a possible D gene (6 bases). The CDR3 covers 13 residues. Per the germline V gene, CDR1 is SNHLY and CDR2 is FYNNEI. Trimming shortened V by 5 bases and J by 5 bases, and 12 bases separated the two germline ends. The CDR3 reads CASSPGGVETQYF. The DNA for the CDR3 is TGTGCCAGCAGTCCCGGAGGGGTCGAGACCCAGTACTTC.

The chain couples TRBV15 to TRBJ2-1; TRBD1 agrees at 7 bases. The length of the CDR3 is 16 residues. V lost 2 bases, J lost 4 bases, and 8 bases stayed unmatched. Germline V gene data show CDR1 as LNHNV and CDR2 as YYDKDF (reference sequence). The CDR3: CATSRTRQGNYNEQFF. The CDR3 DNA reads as TGTGCCACCAGCAGAACCAGACAGGGCAATTACAATGAGCAGTTCTTC.

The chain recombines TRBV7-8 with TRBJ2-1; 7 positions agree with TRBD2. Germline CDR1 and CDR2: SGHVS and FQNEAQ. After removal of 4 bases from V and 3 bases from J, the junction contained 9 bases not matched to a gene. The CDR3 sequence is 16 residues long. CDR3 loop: CASSSMSGIVYNEQFF. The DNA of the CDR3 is TGTGCCAGCAGCTCGATGAGCGGGATTGTCTACAATGAGCAGTTCTTC.

CDR3 nucleotide sequence: TGTGCCGCGGGACAGCTCAACACCGGGGAGCTGTTTTTT. Protein: CAAGQLNTGELFF. This sequence joins TRBV11-2 and TRBJ2-2; perhaps TRBD1 as D (7 bases). Looked up from germline, CDR1 is SGHAT and CDR2 is FQNNGV. V was pared by 11 bases and J by 2 bases, with 12 bases between. This CDR3 comprises 13 residues.

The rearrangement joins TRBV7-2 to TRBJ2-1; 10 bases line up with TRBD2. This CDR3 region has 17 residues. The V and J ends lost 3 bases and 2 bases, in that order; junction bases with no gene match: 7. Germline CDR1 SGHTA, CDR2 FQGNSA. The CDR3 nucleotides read TGTGCCAGCAGCTTCGCCACTAGCGGGACGCCCTACAATGAGCAGTTCTTC. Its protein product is CASSFATSGTPYNEQFF.

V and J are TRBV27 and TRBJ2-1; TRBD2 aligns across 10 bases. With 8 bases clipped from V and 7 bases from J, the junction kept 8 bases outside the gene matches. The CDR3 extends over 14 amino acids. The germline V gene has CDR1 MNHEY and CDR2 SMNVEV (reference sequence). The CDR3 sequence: CASLGLAGGNEQFF. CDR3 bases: TGTGCCAGCTTGGGGTTAGCGGGAGGAAATGAGCAGTTCTTC.

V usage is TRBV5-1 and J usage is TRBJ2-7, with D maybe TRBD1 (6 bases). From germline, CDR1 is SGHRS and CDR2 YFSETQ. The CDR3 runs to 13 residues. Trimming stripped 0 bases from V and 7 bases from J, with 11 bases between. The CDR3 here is CASSLGTVREQYF. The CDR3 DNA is TGCGCCAGCAGCTTGGGGACAGTCCGAGAGCAGTACTTC.